Sequencing of this TCR beta chain was carried out in a study of blood T cell repertoires in COVID-19 (dated by TCRdb to the early 2020s). Broadly, across the study: The collaborator samples originated in the United States, Italy and Spain and spanned the acute and convalescent phases of COVID-19. The prospective study material was composed of cDNA or gDNA derived from T cells, B-cell-depleted T cells, or PBMCs. Deeply sampled blood TCRbeta repertoires from subjects exposed to, actively infected with, or recovered from COVID-19 were included in the dataset. A freely available public database, intended as a resource for researchers studying the immune response to SARS-CoV-2, is where the repertoires were released. Samples came from the ongoing ImmuneRACE study (first 160 participants) plus 1,254 subjects from 6 global collaborators. Sample metadata almost always included a de-identified subject ID, COVID-19 status, age in years and sex. HLA class I and class II types, where available, came from metadata supplied by the sample provider rather than from assay-based typing. What the research found in general, with its limitations: The quantity of clinical and demographic metadata differed by source and by participant and was supplied without curation.

The CDR3 numbers 13 residues from cysteine through phenylalanine. CDR3 DNA only is kept here, 39 bases in frame from base 1. The V end loses 2 bases and the J end loses 6 bases, and a stretch of 9 bases separates them. Sequences LGHDT (CDR1) and YNNKEL (CDR2) are obtained from the germline V gene (reference sequence). TCRbeta CDR3 regions were amplified from genomic DNA using the immunoSEQ Assay, a bias-controlled multiplex PCR. Processing in the source paper ran as follows. Within the assay, amplification of reference gene primers was used to estimate how many nucleated cells each sample contained. Sequence reads were collapsed and filtered to measure the absolute abundance of every unique TCRbeta CDR3 rearrangement. For each sample, productive Simpson clonality was calculated by taking the square root of Simpson's diversity index across productive rearrangements. TCRdb took this table from immuneACCESS and kept in-frame rearrangements with V and J called. Such tables lack part of the clones; where checked against another copy, unresolved V genes explain under half of the gap, and the rest is unexplained. That table supplies the V and J calls and clone size; D and trimming were determined from the DNA. Within this sample are roughly 250,000 clones, with approximately 90% of them counted one time only. Clones ranked in the top ten supply about 1% of the sample.

In the prospective study, participants were about 18 to 95 years old, resided in about two dozen geographic areas of the United States, and were enrolled through a virtual design. Cohort assignment in the prospective study relied on participant-reported clinical history from a screening survey and a study questionnaire. A participant counted as exposed if, within 2 weeks of entering the study, that participant had been in contact with someone who had a PCR-confirmed or clinician-diagnosed COVID-19 case. In the prospective study, mobile phlebotomists collected whole blood, serum and a nasopharyngeal or oropharyngeal swab from each participant. Prospective study participants could optionally give additional blood draws and questionnaires over a 2-month period. Before DNA extraction, blood samples from the prospective study were shipped at room temperature or frozen. Points on this clone: Which antigen it targets is not known. Base qualities were left out, and no much larger clone turns up one base away.

The sample taken for sequencing was PBMCs or T cells enriched from blood (not recorded which). The receptor was derived from a man over 45 who had been exposed to COVID-19. The V and J segments used are TRBV3-1 (or the pseudogene TRBV3-2) and TRBJ2-3; TRBD2 is a possible D gene, resting on 5 matching bases. The CDR3 amino acid sequence is: CASSQYIADTQYF. At the DNA level, the sequence is TGTGCCAGCAGCCAATACATAGCGGATACGCAGTATTTT.